The 2 T cell receptor beta chains in this list originate from one sample, sequenced in a study of spatial heterogeneity in lung cancer. TCRdb itself ran the 5' RACE reads through MiXCR, one entry per CDR3 protein. The sample lists about 48,000 distinct CDR3 sequences, about 5.8% occurring once. Described time point: sample taken at primary tumor resection. Unsorted whole RNA samples from tumor, nontumor lung or frozen PBMC were sequenced. Source: PBMCs, taken at surgery. The origin of the receptors is a male donor with early-stage non-small cell lung cancer.

The sample holds many counts of this clonotype. The chain couples TRBV6-2 or TRBV6-3 to TRBJ2-1; D is possibly TRBD2 (5 bases). The CDR3 is 19 residues long. Per germline, CDR1 MNHEY and CDR2 SVGEGT. Trimming took 9 bases from V and 15 from J, leaving 42 bases between them. The DNA of the CDR3 is TGTGCCAGTATGACCGGGGAGTTCGCACCGTTTACAATGGTGGGGTGGAGGTTCTTC. This translates into CASMTGEFAPFTMVGWRFF.

The chain combines TRBV7-2 with TRBJ1-3, with no clear D. V was trimmed by 1 base and J by 2 bases, leaving 9 bases between them. Germline V gene lookup returns CDR1 SGHTA and CDR2 FQGNSA. There are 15 residues in the CDR3. CDR3 residues: CASSLGRGTGNTIYF. DNA for the CDR3: TGTGCCAGCAGCTTAGGACGGGGAACTGGAAACACCATATATTTT.